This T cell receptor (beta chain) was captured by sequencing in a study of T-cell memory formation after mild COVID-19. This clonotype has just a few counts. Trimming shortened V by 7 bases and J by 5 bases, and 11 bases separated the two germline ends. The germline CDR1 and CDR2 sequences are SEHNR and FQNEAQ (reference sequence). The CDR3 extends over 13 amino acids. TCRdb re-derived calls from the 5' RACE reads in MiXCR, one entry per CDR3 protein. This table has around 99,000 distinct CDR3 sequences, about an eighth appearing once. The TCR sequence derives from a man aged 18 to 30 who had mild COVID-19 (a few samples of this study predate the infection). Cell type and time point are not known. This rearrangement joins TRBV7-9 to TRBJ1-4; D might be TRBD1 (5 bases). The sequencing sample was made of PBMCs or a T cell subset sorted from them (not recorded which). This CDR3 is CASTQWGNEKLFF. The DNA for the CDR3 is TGTGCCAGCACCCAATGGGGGAATGAAAAACTGTTTTTT.